This is a list of T cell receptor beta chains from one sample in a study of shared clonotypes between healthy human individuals. Some clones are missing from TCRdb's copy, which holds only in-frame ones; the method was immunoSEQ multiplex PCR. The data hold some 2,500,000 clones, with approximately 93% observed a single time. The specimen sequenced was naive CD4+ T cells from PBMCs. The source of these receptors is a man between 18 and 35 years old in good health. Some clones in this sample may be carry-over from other donors' samples. Each CDR3 is given with its conserved first and last residue. The D gene is left open where the match is weak. Size tells how often a clone was seen (once, few, many) or the class of an expanded clone, and some rows leave it out.

v_gene: TRBV28
j_gene: TRBJ2-2
d_gene: NA
abundance: NA
CDR3aa: CASSALVTGELFF
CDR3nt: TGTGCCAGCAGCGCCTTAGTGACCGGGGAGCTGTTTTTT

v_gene: TRBV6-6
j_gene: TRBJ1-3
d_gene: TRBD1
abundance: NA
CDR3aa: CATVTGGSGNTIYF
CDR3nt: TGTGCCACCGTAACAGGGGGCTCTGGAAACACCATATATTTT

v_gene: TRBV2
j_gene: TRBJ1-3
d_gene: NA
abundance: NA
CDR3aa: CASSDLGTRNTIYF
CDR3nt: TGTGCCAGCAGTGACCTGGGAACCCGAAACACCATATATTTT

v_gene: TRBV9
j_gene: TRBJ2-2
d_gene: TRBD1
abundance: NA
CDR3aa: CASRGVTGGSRELFF
CDR3nt: TGTGCCAGCAGAGGAGTGACAGGGGGCTCCAGGGAGCTGTTTTTT

v_gene: TRBV30
j_gene: TRBJ1-1
d_gene: TRBD1
abundance: NA
CDR3aa: CAWSVTGMGTEAFF
CDR3nt: TGTGCCTGGAGTGTGACAGGGATGGGCACTGAAGCTTTCTTT

v_gene: TRBV19
j_gene: TRBJ2-3
d_gene: NA
abundance: NA
CDR3aa: CASSITGRRGDTQYF
CDR3nt: TGTGCCAGTAGTATCACAGGGAGGCGGGGTGATACGCAGTATTTT

v_gene: TRBV28
j_gene: TRBJ2-6
d_gene: NA
abundance: NA
CDR3aa: CASTGSSAGANVLTF
CDR3nt: TGTGCCAGCACGGGCAGTTCAGCCGGGGCCAACGTCCTGACTTTC

v_gene: TRBV7-3
j_gene: TRBJ2-3
d_gene: NA
abundance: NA
CDR3aa: CASSLGRPNTDTQYF
CDR3nt: TGTGCCAGCAGCTTGGGACGGCCAAATACAGATACGCAGTATTTT

v_gene: TRBV5-1
j_gene: TRBJ2-1
d_gene: TRBD2
abundance: NA
CDR3aa: CASSLPERVAGLSSYNEQFF
CDR3nt: TGCGCCAGCAGCTTGCCCGAGCGGGTAGCGGGCTTAAGCTCCTACAATGAGCAGTTCTTC

v_gene: TRBV27
j_gene: TRBJ1-1
d_gene: TRBD1
abundance: once
CDR3aa: CASSTHRGRSPEAFF
CDR3nt: TGTGCCAGCAGTACTCACAGGGGGCGCAGCCCTGAAGCTTTCTTT

v_gene: TRBV5-1
j_gene: TRBJ2-3
d_gene: TRBD2
abundance: NA
CDR3aa: CASSSGLAGAADTQYF
CDR3nt: TGCGCCAGCAGCTCCGGACTAGCGGGAGCGGCAGATACGCAGTATTTT

v_gene: TRBV28
j_gene: TRBJ1-1
d_gene: NA
abundance: once
CDR3aa: CASSYPGGQAFF
CDR3nt: TGTGCCAGCAGCTACCCGGGGGGACAAGCTTTCTTT

v_gene: TRBV28
j_gene: TRBJ1-2
d_gene: TRBD1
abundance: NA
CDR3aa: CASSPGDRAIYGYTF
CDR3nt: TGTGCCAGCAGTCCAGGGGACAGGGCGATCTATGGCTACACCTTC

v_gene: TRBV5-3
j_gene: TRBJ2-1
d_gene: TRBD2
abundance: NA
CDR3aa: CARSWTSGTNNEQFF
CDR3nt: TGTGCCAGAAGCTGGACTAGCGGTACCAACAATGAGCAGTTCTTC

v_gene: TRBV7-6
j_gene: TRBJ2-6
d_gene: TRBD1
abundance: NA
CDR3aa: CASSPRAGQGPISGANVLTF
CDR3nt: TGTGCCAGCAGCCCGCGGGCCGGACAGGGGCCCATCTCTGGGGCCAACGTCCTGACTTTC

v_gene: TRBV9
j_gene: TRBJ2-3
d_gene: NA
abundance: once
CDR3aa: CASSVEESVLTQYF
CDR3nt: TGTGCCAGCAGCGTAGAAGAAAGCGTACTCACGCAGTATTTT